Below are 29 T cell receptor beta chains sequenced from a single sample in a study of patients and donors after allogeneic stem cell transplantation. TCRdb redid the calling of the RT-PCR reads with MiXCR, one entry per CDR3 protein. This table has about 150,000 distinct CDR3 sequences, 24% appearing once. Sample: blood, either unsorted or a sorted T cell fraction (not recorded which). These receptors all stem from a human donor who was either an allogeneic HSCT recipient or a stem cell or donor lymphocyte infusion donor (not recorded which). It is not recorded whose cells these are; they may come from a transplant donor.

V gene TRBV10-3 combines with J gene TRBJ2-5; no reliable D call. The CDR3 runs to 14 residues. The V and J ends lost 0 bases and 1 base respectively, with 6 bases between them. Looked up from germline, CDR1 is ENHRY and CDR2 is SYGVKD. Here the CDR3 DNA reads TGTGCCATCAGTGAGTCTCCAACCCAAGAGACCCAGTACTTC. It specifies CAISESPTQETQYF.

This clonotype showed up just a few times. The chain carries TRBV20-1 and TRBJ1-1; 8 bases align to TRBD1. With 3 bases clipped from V and 3 bases from J, the junction kept 9 bases outside the gene matches. This CDR3 comprises 15 residues. CDR1 is DFQATT and CDR2 is SNEGSKA in the germline V gene (reference sequence). DNA of the CDR3: TGCAGTGCTAGTTTCCCGGGACAGGTAGACACTGAAGCTTTCTTT. It encodes CSASFPGQVDTEAFF.

In its sample, this clonotype was seen a few times. The gene calls are TRBV6-6 and TRBJ1-2; TRBD1 is a possible D gene (5 bases). The CDR3 covers 14 residues. The V gene lost 2 bases and the J gene lost 7 bases, with 14 bases spanning the gap. Germline CDR1 and CDR2: MNHNY and SVGAGI (reference sequence). CDR3 residues: CASSYRGRLGGYTF. In DNA, the CDR3 is TGTGCCAGCAGTTACAGGGGCCGCCTGGGTGGCTACACCTTC.

This chain connects TRBV14 to TRBJ1-2; D ambiguous. Germline CDR1 SGHDN, CDR2 FVKESK. The length of the CDR3 is 13 residues. The V and J ends lost 4 bases and 2 bases respectively, with 8 bases between them. The CDR3 protein is CASSPLSNYGYTF. The CDR3 coding sequence is TGTGCCAGCAGCCCGTTATCAAACTATGGCTACACCTTC.

This sequence joins TRBV12-3 or TRBV12-4 and TRBJ1-2, with no clear D. V was clipped by 6 bases and J by 4 bases, with 15 bases between them. This CDR3 spans 14 amino acids. The CDR3 DNA reads as TGTGCCAGCAGCCTGACGAGTCCGAGCTATGGCTACACCTTC. This gives the protein CASSLTSPSYGYTF.

This chain links TRBV20-1 with TRBJ2-1; D remains unclear. Trimming pared 3 bases from V and 2 bases from J, leaving 8 bases between. Per the germline V gene, CDR1 is DFQATT and CDR2 is SNEGSKA (reference sequence). The CDR3 runs to 13 residues. CDR3 sequence: CSARSLAYNEQFF. In DNA, the CDR3 is TGCAGTGCTAGGAGTCTAGCCTACAATGAGCAGTTCTTC.

This clonotype was counted between two and nine times. The chain combines TRBV29-1 with TRBJ2-7; D uncertain. CDR1 SQVTM and CDR2 ANQGSEA come from the germline V gene. The CDR3 has 16 amino acids. Trimming shortened V by 0 bases and J by 0 bases, and 15 bases separated the two germline ends. For the CDR3, the DNA is TGCAGCGTTGAAGATCGGGTGGGTGGAAGCTCCTACGAGCAGTACTTC. Translation: CSVEDRVGGSSYEQYF.

This chain links TRBV20-1 with TRBJ2-7, with a weak D call TRBD1 (6 bases). CDR3 length: 15 amino acids. Germline-derived CDR1 and CDR2 are DFQATT and SNEGSKA (reference sequence). Trimming removed 6 bases from V and 0 bases from J, with 18 bases in between. The CDR3 DNA is TGCAGTGCACCGTTCTCCAAAGGGGGCTCCTACGAGCAGTACTTC. This codes for CSAPFSKGGSYEQYF.

The chain combines TRBV7-9 with TRBJ2-3; D might be TRBD1 or TRBD2, each matching 5 bases. CDR1 and CDR2 (germline): SEHNR, FQNEAQ (reference sequence). V lost 4 bases to trimming and J lost 2 bases, with 16 bases between them. This CDR3 comprises 16 residues. DNA of the CDR3: TGTGCCAGCAGCTCGCAAGGGGAGCGGTACACAGATACGCAGTATTTT. Translated, it gives CASSSQGERYTDTQYF.

This clonotype was recorded many times. This chain links TRBV5-1 with TRBJ2-5; TRBD2 matches 8 bases. J gave up 4 bases and V 0 bases, and 11 bases lay outside the gene matches. There are 17 residues in the CDR3. Germline lookup yields CDR1 SGHRS and CDR2 YFSETQ. For the CDR3, the DNA is TGCGCCAGCAGCTTGGAATTAGCGGGGAGTGGCGGAGAGACCCAGTACTTC. Its protein product is CASSLELAGSGGETQYF.

This chain connects TRBV5-1 to TRBJ2-2; D unresolved. The germline V gene has CDR1 SGHRS and CDR2 YFSETQ. The V end was cut by 0 bases, the J end by 1 base, with 13 bases between. CDR3 length: 17 amino acids. The CDR3 DNA reads TGCGCCAGCAGCTTGGCCGGGTCCAACGGGAACACCGGGGAGCTGTTTTTT. This translates into CASSLAGSNGNTGELFF.

The chain joins TRBV12-3 or TRBV12-4 to TRBJ1-1, with D possibly matching TRBD1 (5 bases). Trimming cost V 1 base and J 7 bases, with 13 bases left between them. CDR3 size: 14 residues. The CDR3 DNA sequence: TGTGCCAGCAGTTTAGGTCAGGGATCAATTGAAGCTTTCTTT. It yields the protein CASSLGQGSIEAFF.

This clonotype was detected only a few times. The chain has TRBV5-1 and TRBJ2-1; 12 positions match TRBD2. The CDR3 has 16 amino acids. Germline V gene data show CDR1 as SGHRS and CDR2 as YFSETQ. The V segment lost 4 bases and the J segment 1 base; nucleotides outside the gene matches: 3. The CDR3 region has the DNA TGCGCCAGCAGCCCGACTAGCGGGGGTTCCTACAATGAGCAGTTCTTC. Its protein is CASSPTSGGSYNEQFF. Together with reference TRBV5-1 and TRBJ2-1, the CDR3 gives the full variable domain: KAGVTQTPRYLIKTRGQQVTLSCSPISGHRSVSWYQQTPGQGLQFLFEYFSETQRNKGNFPGRFSGRQFSNSRSEMNVSTLELGDSALYLCASSPTSGGSYNEQFFGPGTRLTVL.

This clonotype was seen more than once but under ten times. The chain has TRBV7-2 and TRBJ2-1, with D perhaps TRBD1 (7 bases). Trimming shortened V by 5 bases and J by 9 bases, and 14 bases separated the two germline ends. Germline CDR1 and CDR2: SGHTA and FQGNSA. CDR3 length equals 13 residues. The CDR3 nucleotides are TGTGCCAGCAGCCCCGGAGGGGGCGGTGAGCAGTTCTTC. Protein: CASSPGGGGEQFF.

The genes are TRBV29-1 and TRBJ2-2, with D possibly being TRBD2 (5 bases). The CDR3 loop spans 15 amino acids. Trimming stripped 6 bases from V and 6 bases from J, with 20 bases between. Looked up from germline, CDR1 is SQVTM and CDR2 is ANQGSEA. The CDR3 loop is CSVTLGLFPPGELFF. CDR3 sequence (DNA): TGCAGCGTCACCCTCGGACTGTTCCCTCCCGGGGAGCTGTTTTTT.

The V and J genes are TRBV29-1 and TRBJ2-5; TRBD1 agrees at 8 bases. Germline CDR1 and CDR2: SQVTM and ANQGSEA. The CDR3 consists of 15 residues. V was pared by 6 bases and J by 3 bases, with 12 bases of the junction left unmatched. Written as DNA, the CDR3 is TGCAGCGTCCGACGCCAGGGGGCGCGGGAAGAGACCCAGTACTTC. Translation gives CSVRRQGAREETQYF. The full variable domain, with the rest looked up from reference TRBV29-1 and TRBJ2-5, is SAVISQKPSRDICQRGTSLTIQCQVDSQVTMMFWYRQQPGQSLTLIATANQGSEATYESGFVIDKFPISRPNLTFSTLTVSNMSPEDSSIYLCSVRRQGAREETQYFGPGTRLLVL.

This clonotype was observed a handful of times. The chain combines TRBV27 with TRBJ1-5; no clear D. Germline CDR1 MNHEY, CDR2 SMNVEV (reference sequence). The CDR3 runs to 14 residues. The ends were cut back, 3 bases at V and 0 bases at J, with 6 bases in the middle. CDR3 sequence reads: CASSFRNSNQPQHF. The CDR3 DNA reads as TGTGCCAGCAGTTTCCGCAATAGCAATCAGCCCCAGCATTTT.

This clonotype was detected many times. V is TRBV12-3 or TRBV12-4 and J is TRBJ1-1; D uncertain. Deletions cut 5 bases from V and 3 bases from J, with 13 bases between. The CDR3 consists of 14 residues. CDR3 protein: CASSRWYEDTEAFF. The CDR3 DNA reads TGTGCCAGCAGTCGTTGGTATGAGGACACTGAAGCTTTCTTT.

This clonotype was picked up a small number of times. The rearrangement joins TRBV30 to TRBJ1-6; no definite D call. This CDR3 is 15 amino acids long. The germline V gene encodes CDR1 GTSNPN and CDR2 SVGIG (reference sequence). Trimming removed 4 bases at V and 3 bases at J, with 13 bases between. The CDR3 nucleotides read TGTGCCTGGATGGCCGGGCAGATCTATAATTCACCCCTCCACTTT. Its translation is CAWMAGQIYNSPLHF.

The chain couples TRBV12-3 or TRBV12-4 to TRBJ2-4; 10 nucleotides line up with TRBD2. V shed 3 bases, J shed 2 bases, and the junction held 7 bases outside the gene matches. The CDR3 length is 17 residues. This CDR3 is CASSFYASGGSKNIQYF. As DNA, the CDR3 is TGTGCCAGCAGTTTCTATGCTAGCGGGGGCTCCAAAAACATTCAGTACTTC.

This clonotype was observed a handful of times. The chain couples TRBV12-3 or TRBV12-4 to TRBJ1-2; 9 bases are a match to TRBD1. Trimming took 5 bases from V and 5 from J; bases not matched to a gene: 15. The CDR3 loop spans 17 amino acids. CDR3 sequence (DNA): TGTGCCAGCAGTCCGTGGGGGGTTACAGGGGGCGGGTATGGCTACACCTTC. It translates to CASSPWGVTGGGYGYTF.

The J gene is TRBJ2-7, the V gene TRBV12-3 or TRBV12-4; 8 bases align to TRBD2. The CDR3 loop spans 13 amino acids. The V segment lost 6 bases and the J segment 4 bases; nucleotides outside the gene matches: 5. The CDR3 DNA reads TGTGCCAGCAGCCACCGGGGGGGGTACGAGCAGTACTTC. Translated, it gives CASSHRGGYEQYF.

The table lists this clonotype with a count of one. V usage is TRBV9 and J usage is TRBJ1-1; unclear D gene. Trimming removed 4 bases at V and 5 bases at J, with 15 bases between. The germline V gene has CDR1 SGDLS and CDR2 YYNGEE. The CDR3 totals 14 residues. Here the CDR3 DNA reads TGTGCCAGCAGCCTAGGTGTTGAGAGGACTGAAGCTTTCTTT. Protein product: CASSLGVERTEAFF.

This rearrangement joins TRBV20-1 to TRBJ1-4, with D possibly matching TRBD1 (6 bases). Looked up from germline, CDR1 is DFQATT and CDR2 is SNEGSKA (reference sequence). This CDR3 spans 15 amino acids. V lost 0 bases and J lost 8, with 16 bases in between. CDR3 in DNA: TGCAGTGCTAGAGATCAAGCGGGGGCAGGAGAAAAACTGTTTTTT. Amino acids: CSARDQAGAGEKLFF.

The V gene is TRBV7-9, the J gene TRBJ2-7; no definite D call. Between the trimmed V and J ends, which lost 1 base and 2 bases, there was a span of 3 bases. The V gene's germline CDR1 is SEHNR and CDR2 FQNEAQ (reference sequence). The CDR3 sequence is 12 residues long. This CDR3 reads CASSLETYEQYF. DNA for the CDR3: TGTGCCAGCAGCTTAGAGACCTACGAGCAGTACTTC.

The V gene is TRBV4-3, the J gene TRBJ1-2, with 7 bases aligning to TRBD1. V dropped 0 bases and J dropped 7; count of bases not matched to a gene: 8. CDR1 is LGHNA, CDR2 YSLEER, per germline. The CDR3 is made up of 15 amino acids. CDR3 protein: CASSQDPTGVVGYTF. The CDR3 nucleotides read TGCGCCAGCAGCCAAGATCCCACAGGGGTGGTTGGCTACACCTTC.

This clonotype has just a few counts. The CDR3 nucleotides read TGTGCCAGCAGCACAGGGACGGAAAATAATTCACCCCTCCACTTT. Translation: CASSTGTENNSPLHF. This chain links TRBV6-6 with TRBJ1-6; the D gene is possibly TRBD1 (6 bases). Germline-derived CDR1 and CDR2 are MNHNY and SVGAGI (reference sequence). Trimming pared 6 bases from V and 5 bases from J, leaving 14 bases between. The CDR3 has 15 residues.

V and J are TRBV6-5 and TRBJ1-5, with D tentatively TRBD1 (6 bases). V lost 5 bases and J lost 2, with 10 bases in between. Germline CDR1 is MNHEY and CDR2 is SVGAGI. The CDR3 sequence is 14 residues long. CDR3 in amino acids: CASSTGIGNQPQHF. Written as DNA, the CDR3 is TGTGCCAGCAGTACAGGGATTGGCAATCAGCCCCAGCATTTT.

The chain uses TRBV3-1 and TRBJ2-1, with 12 bases that match TRBD2. Unmatched junction bases numbered 6, after V lost 4 bases and J lost 5 bases. The CDR3 totals 16 residues. Germline CDR1 and CDR2: LGHDT and YNNKEL (reference sequence). The CDR3 is CASSRWTSGVHNEQFF. The CDR3 bases are TGTGCCAGCAGCCGTTGGACTAGCGGGGTCCACAATGAGCAGTTCTTC.